The clone carrying this TCR beta chain is medium-sized by share. The record originates from a study of early T cells in non-severe SARS-CoV-2 infection. Between the trimmed V and J ends, which lost 11 bases and 1 base, there was a span of 15 bases. The CDR3 totals 13 residues. Germline CDR1 reads ENHRY; CDR2 reads SYGVKD. TCRdb passed the 5' RACE reads through MiXCR, listing each CDR3 protein once. The sample yields 23,000 or so distinct CDR3 sequences, 5.3% seen once. This TCR came from an adult who was a healthcare worker with PCR-confirmed SARS-CoV-2 infection or an uninfected control (not recorded which). The V gene is TRBV10-3, the J gene TRBJ2-7, with D perhaps TRBD1 (6 bases). The sample consisted of whole blood. CDR3 in DNA: TGTGCCGTGAGACAAACAGGGTCCTACGAGCAGTACGTC. It codes for CAVRQTGSYEQYV.